One T cell receptor beta chain is described in this entry. What this receptor recognizes is not known. Per-nucleotide qualities are absent, and no much larger clonotype sits a single base away. Libraries were made using 5' RACE. The instrument given in TCRdb is Illumina HiSeq 2500. A second PCR of about 6 to 11 cycles was run with a J-beta primer mix and a sample-barcoded 5' primer. Each TCR beta cDNA molecule received a unique molecular identifier from a template-switch 5' adaptor carrying 12 random nucleotides. At least 2.5 million CDR3-containing paired-end reads were obtained from each sample. The Mint cDNA synthesis kit, primed by a TRBC-specific oligonucleotide, was used to synthesize first-strand cDNA from all RNA. After uracil-DNA glycosylase treatment, a first 18-cycle PCR used universal primers M1SS and BC2_uni_R on all cDNA. Processing in the source paper ran as follows. Normalization of each sample was performed by random selection of 1 million high-quality reads, each carrying a distinct molecular identifier. Instead of being binned into consensus sequences, reads that shared molecular identifiers were thrown out. MiTCR, with a Q25 quality threshold and the strictest error-elimination algorithm, was used for CDR3 identification, clonotype clustering and error correction. A nonparametric unseen species model with Euler transformation was used to estimate a lower bound on total TCR beta diversity. TCRdb's own reprocessing of the public reads used fastp at Q25 and MiXCR and kept productive beta chains. Records with the same CDR3 protein are collapsed into one entry carrying the most frequent genes and DNA. Here the V and J calls rest on TCRdb's processing, not on the authors' analysis. For this sample there are about 970,000 distinct CDR3 sequences; just over 50% appear just once. Of the sample, 20% to 25% falls within the top ten clones.

The data derive from a study of blood T cells in healthy people across ages (dated by TCRdb to about 2015). Some background on the complete study: In model experiments, template switching captured roughly one uniquely barcoded TCR beta cDNA molecule for every two T cells. Donors of different ages were randomly distributed across sequencing lanes to avoid experimental bias. The study measured age-related changes in TCR beta repertoire diversity using deep sequencing normalized with unique cDNA molecular identifiers. For two donors (one aged 18 to 29 and one aged 80 or older), the study analyzed two additional independent replicas of 1 million unique cDNA reads from the same blood draw. Four age groups were formed from the donors: young (average approximately 15 years), middle-aged (approximately 39), aged (approximately 60) and long-lived (82). Summary of the overall study and its limitations: Observed TCR beta diversity per million T cells fell roughly linearly with age, and a significant reduction was already apparent by age roughly 40. Because donor CMV infection status was unknown, age-related changes in expanded clonotypes were potentially confounded. The long-lived group showed more naive CD4+ T cells, fewer expanded clones and increased TCR diversity than the aged group, suggesting age selection. Total diversity estimates from one million sequenced T cells were considered lower bounds and underestimates. The percentage of naive T cells measured by flow cytometry correlated strongly with observed TCR beta diversity. Because profiling used bulk unsorted PBMCs, naive and antigen-experienced compartments could not be compared conclusively.

Systemically healthy Caucasian individuals from Russia, 39 in total and aged roughly 6 to 100 years, were included as donors. Each donor gave about 11 milliliters of peripheral blood, drawn into EDTA-treated Vacutainer tubes. Ficoll-Paque density-gradient centrifugation was used to isolate PBMCs, with at least 6 million per sample. Total RNA was extracted from PBMCs with Trizol reagent, with at least 5.5 micrograms obtained per sample. Naive CD45RAhigh/CD27high T cell percentages were measured by flow cytometry on a PBMC aliquot from every donor. Sequencing was done on a sample of blood. The sequence was obtained from a woman aged 55-69 years in good health.

The CDR3 region reads CASSLNGRAKDGQFF. The bases are TGTGCCAGCAGCTTAAACGGGAGGGCCAAGGATGGGCAGTTCTTC. The rearrangement combines TRBV11-2 with TRBJ1-1; the junction holds 8 bases that match TRBD2. TRBJ2-1 matches the DNA end more closely, so the J call is doubtful. The CDR3 sequence holds 15 residues, the cysteine and phenylalanine included. The only DNA kept is the CDR3, 45 bases in frame from the first base. CDR1 is given as SGHAT and CDR2 as FQNNGV, both from the germline V gene.